Reported below is one TCR beta chain. It has no known antigen specificity. No much larger clone is present one base from it, and per-base qualities are unavailable. This record comes from a study of blood T cell repertoires in COVID-19 (dated by TCRdb to 2018 to 2020). Concerning the study at large: Collaborator samples came from the United States, Italy and Spain and covered acute and convalescent phases of COVID-19. The material from the prospective study consisted of cDNA or gDNA derived from T cells, B-cell-depleted T cells, or PBMCs. Subjects who had been exposed to COVID-19, were actively infected with it, or had recovered from it provided the deeply sampled blood TCRbeta repertoires that made up the dataset. The repertoires were released in a freely available public database intended as a resource for research on the immune response to SARS-CoV-2. Samples were obtained from the ongoing ImmuneRACE study (first 160 participants) and from over 1,000 subjects provided by 6 global collaborators. The sample metadata nearly always contained a de-identified subject ID, COVID-19 status, age in years and sex. Where available, HLA class I and class II types were taken from metadata supplied by the sample provider and were not determined by assay-based typing. The research as a whole found: The quantity of clinical and demographic metadata differed by source and by participant and was supplied without curation.

Whole blood was collected in K2EDTA tubes by collaborating institutions according to the institutions' own protocols. Collaborator samples were shipped for TCRbeta analysis as frozen whole blood, isolated PBMCs, or DNA extracted from either sample type. The immunoSEQ Assay, a bias-controlled multiplex PCR, was used to amplify TCRbeta CDR3 regions from genomic DNA. In the paper's pipeline: Within the assay, amplification of reference gene primers was used to estimate how many nucleated cells each sample contained. To quantify the absolute abundance of each unique TCRbeta CDR3 rearrangement, sequence reads were collapsed and filtered. For each sample, productive Simpson clonality was calculated as the square root of Simpson's diversity index over productive rearrangements. TCRdb provides this immuneACCESS table in a form limited to in-frame rearrangements. Some clones are lacking; in checked studies, under half of them reflect an unresolved V gene, and why the rest are absent is not known. V and J calls and clone size follow that table, whereas D and trimming were derived from the DNA. The sample has more than 110,000 clones on record, 88% of them singletons. The ten largest make up roughly a tenth of the sample.

Sequences were obtained from peripheral blood. This TCR came from a middle-aged man with active or convalescent COVID-19.

The CDR3 region reads CASSRSDRGNTEAFF. At the DNA level, the sequence is TGTGCCAGCTCAAGGTCGGACAGGGGGAACACTGAAGCTTTCTTT. The rearranged segments are TRBV18 and TRBJ1-1; a stretch of 9 junction bases matches TRBD1. CDR1 and CDR2 are drawn from the germline V gene: KGHSH, LQKENI. The CDR3 covers 15 residues, taking in both the cysteine and the phenylalanine. Only CDR3 DNA remains: 45 bases, in frame from the first base. V is trimmed back by 5 bases and J by 1 base, and the junction contains 5 bases that no gene match accounts for.